This is a list of T cell receptor beta chains from one sample in a study of T cell changes during pregnancy in multiple sclerosis. Clones were read by immunoSEQ multiplex PCR, and TCRdb kept only the in-frame ones, dropping some. Found here are some 60,000 clones, approximately 90% of them singletons; the top ten hold 2.8%. Sample: peripheral blood, taken in the third trimester of pregnancy. Every receptor here comes from a female donor in good health, enrolled as a control in a pregnancy study. Each CDR3 is given with its conserved first and last residue. A D gene is named only where the DNA matches it firmly. Not every row has a clone size; where given, it reads once, few, many or a size class.

d_call clone_size j_call v_call cdr3_aa cdr3_nt
. . TRBJ1-2 TRBV7-9 CASSSRGGGYTF TGTGCCAGCAGCTCGCGCGGTGGTGGCTACACCTTC
TRBD1 . TRBJ1-3 TRBV11-3 CASSRGDSSGNTIYF TGTGCCAGCAGCCGCGGGGACAGCTCTGGAAACACCATATATTTT
. . TRBJ2-7 TRBV9 CASSVVSGSPGEQYF TGTGCCAGCAGCGTAGTGTCAGGTTCCCCCGGCGAGCAGTACTTC
. . TRBJ2-5 TRBV18 CASSPSRTTKETQYF TGTGCCAGCTCCCCTTCTAGGACAACTAAAGAGACCCAGTACTTC
. . TRBJ2-2 TRBV9 CASSVGTFNTGELFF TGTGCCAGCAGCGTCGGGACTTTCAACACCGGGGAGCTGTTTTTT
TRBD2 . TRBJ2-5 TRBV6-5 CASSSRGAGGAETQYF TGTGCCAGCAGTTCCCGGGGCGCGGGAGGGGCAGAGACCCAGTACTTC
. . TRBJ2-1 TRBV6-5 CASSYFGGLEQFF TGTGCCAGCAGTTACTTCGGGGGACTTGAGCAGTTCTTC
. . TRBJ1-1 TRBV4-1 CASSLTTSGLNTEAFF TGCGCCAGCAGCCTCACCACGTCAGGGTTGAACACTGAAGCTTTCTTT
TRBD2 . TRBJ2-1 TRBV7-2 CASSPAGGPHNEQFF TGTGCCAGCAGCCCAGCGGGAGGGCCCCACAATGAGCAGTTCTTC
TRBD1 once TRBJ2-5 TRBV7-6 CASSWRTGGVVSETQYF TGTGCCAGCAGTTGGAGGACAGGGGGCGTAGTTTCAGAGACCCAGTACTTC
. medium-sized TRBJ2-7 TRBV18 CASSLNDLDSLWGEQYF TGTGCCAGCTCACTAAACGACCTGGACTCCTTATGGGGCGAGCAGTACTTC
TRBD1 . TRBJ1-5 TRBV2 CASSDRGGDSNQPQHF TGTGCCAGCAGTGACCGAGGGGGCGATAGCAATCAGCCCCAGCATTTT
TRBD1 . TRBJ1-5 TRBV5-4 CASSLAGQGGNQPQHF TGTGCCAGCAGCTTGGCGGGACAGGGAGGCAATCAGCCCCAGCATTTT
TRBD1 once TRBJ1-3 TRBV28 CASSPGQGVRNTIYF TGTGCCAGCAGTCCTGGACAGGGTGTAAGAAACACCATATATTTT
. . TRBJ1-3 TRBV18 CASSPPNRAAGNTIYF TGTGCCAGCTCACCACCAAACAGGGCAGCTGGAAACACCATATATTTT
TRBD1 . TRBJ1-1 TRBV29-1 CSGIGTGLTEAFF TGCAGCGGTATCGGGACAGGGTTGACTGAAGCTTTCTTT
. . TRBJ1-6 TRBV19 CASSIGQRMSPLHF TGTGCCAGTAGTATAGGGCAGAGGATGTCACCCCTCCACTTT
. . TRBJ2-5 TRBV19 CASSITIRETQYF TGTGCCAGTAGTATAACTATTAGAGAGACCCAGTACTTC
TRBD2 . TRBJ2-3 TRBV5-6 CASSLKGLAVTDTQYF TGTGCCAGCAGCTTGAAAGGACTAGCGGTCACAGATACGCAGTATTTT
TRBD2 once TRBJ2-1 TRBV9 CASSVVGGRGYNEQFF TGTGCCAGCAGCGTAGTAGGCGGGAGGGGGTACAATGAGCAGTTCTTC
TRBD1 . TRBJ2-5 TRBV2 CASRQGSRETQYF TGTGCCAGCAGACAGGGGAGCCGGGAGACCCAGTACTTC
TRBD1 . TRBJ1-2 TRBV7-9 CASSPRGGQGTLNYGYTF TGTGCCAGCAGTCCCCGGGGGGGACAGGGGACCCTTAACTATGGCTACACCTTC
. . TRBJ1-1 TRBV18 CASSPGVNTEAFF TGTGCCAGCTCTCCGGGGGTGAACACTGAAGCTTTCTTT
TRBD2 . TRBJ2-3 TRBV10-3 CAISEGTSGTSTDTQYF TGTGCCATCAGTGAGGGGACTAGCGGGACGAGCACAGATACGCAGTATTTT
. . TRBJ1-3 TRBV18 CASSPGQISGNTIYF TGTGCCAGCTCACCGGGACAAATCTCTGGAAACACCATATATTTT
TRBD2 . TRBJ2-7 TRBV27 CASSHIAGAGYEQYF TGTGCCAGCAGCCATATAGCGGGAGCTGGCTACGAGCAGTACTTC
. . TRBJ2-7 TRBV7-9 CASSFSGPSDEQYF TGTGCCAGCAGCTTCTCGGGTCCCAGTGACGAGCAGTACTTC
. . TRBJ2-1 TRBV19 CASSRGGAGLSYNEQFF TGTGCCAGTAGTAGGGGGGGGGCGGGCCTCTCCTACAATGAGCAGTTCTTC
TRBD1 . TRBJ1-2 TRBV7-9 CASSLAYDRVVYGYTF TGTGCCAGCAGCTTAGCGTACGACAGGGTAGTATATGGCTACACCTTC
. . TRBJ2-7 TRBV5-1 CASSLGTPQASYEQYF TGCGCCAGCAGCTTAGGTACACCCCAGGCCTCCTACGAGCAGTACTTC
TRBD1 . TRBJ1-1 TRBV30 CAWGQGLLVTEAFF TGTGCCTGGGGACAGGGGCTGTTAGTCACTGAAGCTTTCTTT
. few TRBJ1-1 TRBV9 CASSVRGTEAFF TGTGCCAGCAGCGTACGGGGGACTGAAGCTTTCTTT
. . TRBJ2-1 TRBV15 CATSRGSEQFF TGTGCCACCAGCAGAGGCAGTGAGCAGTTCTTC
. . TRBJ1-5 TRBV6-1 CASSEAGRGPQHF TGTGCCAGCAGTGAAGCGGGGAGAGGGCCCCAGCATTTT
TRBD2 . TRBJ2-1 TRBV2 CASSEKRTSNNEQFF TGTGCCAGCAGTGAAAAGAGGACTAGCAACAATGAGCAGTTCTTC
. . TRBJ1-5 TRBV10-3 CAISEFDQPQHF TGTGCCATCAGTGAGTTCGATCAGCCCCAGCATTTT
. . TRBJ1-2 TRBV6-6 CASSYGADHGYTF TGTGCCAGCAGTTACGGAGCAGACCATGGCTACACCTTC
TRBD2 . TRBJ2-1 TRBV6-4 CASSDSPGGYNEQFF TGTGCCAGCAGTGACTCGCCGGGGGGGTACAATGAGCAGTTCTTC
TRBD1 . TRBJ1-5 TRBV6-5 CASSYSGTGRKQPQHF TGTGCCAGCAGTTACAGCGGGACAGGGCGAAAGCAGCCCCAGCATTTT
TRBD1 . TRBJ1-1 TRBV4-3 CASSQARTGATEAFF TGCGCCAGCAGCCAAGCAAGGACAGGGGCCACTGAAGCTTTCTTT
. . TRBJ2-7 TRBV28 CASSGVGSGGNYEQYF TGTGCCAGCAGTGGGGTGGGGTCAGGCGGGAACTACGAGCAGTACTTC
. . TRBJ1-5 TRBV6-5 CASSAGGGEQPQHF TGTGCCAGCAGCGCCGGGGGGGGAGAACAGCCCCAGCATTTT
. . TRBJ2-5 TRBV18 CASSPTYSAGQETQYF TGTGCCAGCTCACCTACCTATAGTGCAGGGCAAGAGACCCAGTACTTC
. . TRBJ1-1 TRBV19 CASSTLRANTEAFF TGTGCCAGTAGTACTCTGAGGGCGAACACTGAAGCTTTCTTT
TRBD1 . TRBJ1-2 TRBV7-3 CASSPSPGQGAGYTF TGTGCCAGCAGCCCCTCCCCGGGACAGGGAGCTGGCTACACCTTC
TRBD2 . TRBJ2-2 TRBV2 CASEVGSGRAGELFF TGTGCCAGTGAAGTGGGTAGCGGGAGGGCCGGGGAGCTGTTTTTT